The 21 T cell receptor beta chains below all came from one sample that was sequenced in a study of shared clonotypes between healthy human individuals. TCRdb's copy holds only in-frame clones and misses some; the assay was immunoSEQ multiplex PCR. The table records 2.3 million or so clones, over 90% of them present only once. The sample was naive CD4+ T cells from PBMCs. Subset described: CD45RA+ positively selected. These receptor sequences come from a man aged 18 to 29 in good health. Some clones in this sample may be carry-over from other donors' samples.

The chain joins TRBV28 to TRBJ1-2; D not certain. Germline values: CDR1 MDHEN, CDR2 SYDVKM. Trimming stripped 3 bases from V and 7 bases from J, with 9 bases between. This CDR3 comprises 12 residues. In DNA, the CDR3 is TGTGCCAGCAGTTTGGTGGCTGGTGGCTACACCTTC. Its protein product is CASSLVAGGYTF.

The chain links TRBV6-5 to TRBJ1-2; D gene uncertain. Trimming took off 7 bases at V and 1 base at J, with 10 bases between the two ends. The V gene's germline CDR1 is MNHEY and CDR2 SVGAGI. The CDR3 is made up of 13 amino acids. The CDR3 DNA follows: TGTGCCAGCACAGGAGAAAGTAACTATGGCTACACCTTC. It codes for CASTGESNYGYTF.

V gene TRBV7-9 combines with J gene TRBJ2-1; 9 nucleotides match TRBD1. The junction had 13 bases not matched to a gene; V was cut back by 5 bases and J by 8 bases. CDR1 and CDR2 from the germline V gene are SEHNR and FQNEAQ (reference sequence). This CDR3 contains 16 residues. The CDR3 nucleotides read TGTGCCAGCAGCATTACTCCGGGACAGGGTATCGATGAGCAGTTCTTC. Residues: CASSITPGQGIDEQFF.

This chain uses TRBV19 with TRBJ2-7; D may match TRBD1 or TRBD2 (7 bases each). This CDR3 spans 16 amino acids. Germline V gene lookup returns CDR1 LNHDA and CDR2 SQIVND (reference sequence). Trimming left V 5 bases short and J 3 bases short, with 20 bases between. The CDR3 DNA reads TGTGCCAGTAGTGACCCCCGACAGGGAGGGGGCTACGAGCAGTACTTC. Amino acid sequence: CASSDPRQGGGYEQYF.

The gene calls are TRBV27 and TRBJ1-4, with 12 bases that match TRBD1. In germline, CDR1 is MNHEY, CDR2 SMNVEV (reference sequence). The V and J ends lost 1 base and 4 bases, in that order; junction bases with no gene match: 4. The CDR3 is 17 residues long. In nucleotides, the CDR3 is TGTGCCAGCAGTTTATGGGGACAGGGGGCCGGTAATGAAAAACTGTTTTTT. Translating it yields CASSLWGQGAGNEKLFF. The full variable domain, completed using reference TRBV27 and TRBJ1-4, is EAQVTQNPRYLITVTGKKLTVTCSQNMNHEYMSWYRQDPGLGLRQIYYSMNVEVTDKGDVPEGYKVSRKEKRNFPLILESPSPNQTSLYFCASSLWGQGAGNEKLFFGSGTQLSVL.

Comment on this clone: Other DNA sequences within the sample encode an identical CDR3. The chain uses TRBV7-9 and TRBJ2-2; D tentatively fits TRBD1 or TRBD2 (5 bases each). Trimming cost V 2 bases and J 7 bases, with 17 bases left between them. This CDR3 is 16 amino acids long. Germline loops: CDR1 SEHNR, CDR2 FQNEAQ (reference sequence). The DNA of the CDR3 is TGTGCCAGCAGCTTATCGCCCCTCAGAGGGGACGGGGAGCTGTTTTTT. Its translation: CASSLSPLRGDGELFF.

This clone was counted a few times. Written as DNA, the CDR3 is TGTGCCAGCAGCTTGCTGGGACTGACCCAGTTCTTC. This codes for CASSLLGLTQFF. V usage is TRBV5-8 and J usage is TRBJ2-1; weak D call: TRBD2 (6 bases). Germline CDR1 reads SGHTS; CDR2 reads YDEGEE. Trimming pared 1 base from V and 13 bases from J, leaving 12 bases between. The CDR3 covers 12 residues.

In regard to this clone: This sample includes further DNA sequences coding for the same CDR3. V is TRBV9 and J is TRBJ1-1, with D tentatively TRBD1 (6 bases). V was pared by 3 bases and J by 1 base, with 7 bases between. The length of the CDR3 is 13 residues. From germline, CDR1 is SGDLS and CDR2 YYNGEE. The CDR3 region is CASSEQGNTEAFF. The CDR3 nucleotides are TGTGCCAGCAGCGAACAGGGGAACACTGAAGCTTTCTTT.

CDR3 sequence (DNA): TGTGCCAGCAGCCTCCTTGAGTGGTACAATGAGCAGTTCTTC. This gives the protein CASSLLEWYNEQFF. The chain combines TRBV5-6 with TRBJ2-1; no definite D call. The germline gives CDR1 SGHDT, CDR2 YYEEEE. The length of the CDR3 is 14 residues. Trimming pared 4 bases from V and 4 bases from J, leaving 12 bases between.

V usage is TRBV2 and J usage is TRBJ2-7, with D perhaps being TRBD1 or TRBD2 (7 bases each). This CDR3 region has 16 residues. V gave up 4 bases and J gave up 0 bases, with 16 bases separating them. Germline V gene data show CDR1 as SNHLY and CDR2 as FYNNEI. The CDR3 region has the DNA TGTGCCAGCAGTGTAAACAGGGGCGGGAGCTCCTACGAGCAGTACTTC. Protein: CASSVNRGGSSYEQYF.

The CDR3 DNA sequence: TGTGCCAGTAGATGGGATCCAGGGAATGAGCAGTTCTTC. This encodes CASRWDPGNEQFF. The chain joins TRBV19 to TRBJ2-1; weak D call: TRBD1 (5 bases). Per germline, CDR1 LNHDA and CDR2 SQIVND (reference sequence). Trimming took off 6 bases at V and 7 bases at J, with 13 bases between the two ends. The CDR3 runs 13 residues.

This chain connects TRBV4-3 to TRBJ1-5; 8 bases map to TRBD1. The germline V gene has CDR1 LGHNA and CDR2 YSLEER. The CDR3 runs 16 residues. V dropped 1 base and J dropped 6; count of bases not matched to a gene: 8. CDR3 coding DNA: TGCGCCAGCAGCCAAGCCGCACAGGGGGATAGTCAGCCCCAGCATTTT. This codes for CASSQAAQGDSQPQHF.

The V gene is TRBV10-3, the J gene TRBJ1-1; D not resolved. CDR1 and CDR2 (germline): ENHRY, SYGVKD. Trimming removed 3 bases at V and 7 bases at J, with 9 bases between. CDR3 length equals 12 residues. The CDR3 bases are TGTGCCATCAGTGACAGGACCGATGAAGCTTTCTTT. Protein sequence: CAISDRTDEAFF.

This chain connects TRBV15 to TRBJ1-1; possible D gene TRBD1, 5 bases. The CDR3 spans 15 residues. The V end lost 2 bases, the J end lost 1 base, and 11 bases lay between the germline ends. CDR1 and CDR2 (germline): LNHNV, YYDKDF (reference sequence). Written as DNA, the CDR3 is TGTGCCACCAGCAGAAGGAGGGGCCCGAACACTGAAGCTTTCTTT. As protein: CATSRRRGPNTEAFF.

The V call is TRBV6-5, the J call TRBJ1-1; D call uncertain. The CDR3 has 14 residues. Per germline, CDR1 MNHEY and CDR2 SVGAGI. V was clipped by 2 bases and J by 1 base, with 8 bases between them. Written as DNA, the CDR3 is TGTGCCAGCAGTTACGGCGTAGGGAACACTGAAGCTTTCTTT. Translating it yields CASSYGVGNTEAFF.

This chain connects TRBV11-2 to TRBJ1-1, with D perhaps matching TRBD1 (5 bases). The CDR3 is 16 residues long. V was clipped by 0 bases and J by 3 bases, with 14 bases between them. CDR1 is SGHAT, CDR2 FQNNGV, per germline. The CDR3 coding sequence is TGTGCCAGCAGCTTAGATGTGGGCAGGGAGGACACTGAAGCTTTCTTT. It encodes CASSLDVGREDTEAFF.

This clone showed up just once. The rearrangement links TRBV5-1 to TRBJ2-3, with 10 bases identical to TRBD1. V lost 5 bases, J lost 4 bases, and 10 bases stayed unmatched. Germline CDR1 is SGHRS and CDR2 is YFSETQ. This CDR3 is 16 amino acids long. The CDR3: CASSASATGGPDTQYF. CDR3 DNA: TGCGCCAGCAGTGCCTCCGCGACAGGGGGCCCAGATACGCAGTATTTT.

The CDR3 reads CASTTGSGVNEQFF. As DNA, the CDR3 is TGTGCCAGCACGACAGGTAGTGGGGTCAATGAGCAGTTCTTC. The rearrangement joins TRBV9 to TRBJ2-1; a weak D match, TRBD1 (6 bases). Looked up from germline, CDR1 is SGDLS and CDR2 is YYNGEE. The CDR3 has 14 amino acids. The germline V and J ends were trimmed by 6 bases and 6 bases, with 16 bases remaining between them.

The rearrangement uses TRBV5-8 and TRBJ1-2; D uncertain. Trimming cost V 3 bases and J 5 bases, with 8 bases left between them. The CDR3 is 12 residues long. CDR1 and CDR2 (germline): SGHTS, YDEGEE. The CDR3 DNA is TGTGCCAGCAGCTCCCCGGGGTATGGCTACACCTTC. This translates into CASSSPGYGYTF.

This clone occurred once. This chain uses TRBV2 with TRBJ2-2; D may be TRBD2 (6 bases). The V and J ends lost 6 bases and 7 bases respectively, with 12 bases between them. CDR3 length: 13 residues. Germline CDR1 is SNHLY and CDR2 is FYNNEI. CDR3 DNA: TGTGCCAGCAGGGCGGGGCTCGGCGGGGAGCTGTTTTTT. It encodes CASRAGLGGELFF.

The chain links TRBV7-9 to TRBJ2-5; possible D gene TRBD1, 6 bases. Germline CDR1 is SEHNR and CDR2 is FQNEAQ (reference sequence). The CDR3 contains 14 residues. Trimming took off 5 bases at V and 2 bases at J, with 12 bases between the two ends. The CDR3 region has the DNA TGTGCCAGCAGCCGACGGACAGAACAAGAGACCCAGTACTTC. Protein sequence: CASSRRTEQETQYF.